The subject of this entry is one TCR beta chain. This receptor's antigen is unknown. Per-base qualities were not stored, and no clone one base away is much larger. TCR CDR3 regions were amplified from genomic DNA by multiplex PCR using the deep immunoSEQ assay. For each cell subset, the extracted genomic DNA was distributed evenly across all wells of several immunoSEQ 96-well plates, and each plate served as one replicate. For unsorted PBMC, each replicate PCR was loaded with roughly 270 ng genomic DNA, equivalent to about 30,000 T cell genomes. Genomic DNA from unsorted PBMC was sequenced over ten immunoSEQ deep assay plates. The purified libraries were quantified using a Qubit 3.0 fluorometer, sized with a Bioanalyzer 2100, and then quantified again using the KAPA Library Quantification kit. Each immunoSEQ 96-well plate was sequenced on its own single-read 150-cycle Illumina NextSeq 550 flow cell. As for the authors' bioinformatics: Because only junctional sequences without quality scores were contained in the immunoSEQ output, filtering matching that applied to full-length reads could not be performed. To assign V/J genes and CDR3, sequences were annotated using PyIR, a Python wrapper for IgBLAST v1.9, with IMGT germline references. Reads were filtered out if the reads had weak V/J assignments (E-value above 1e-6), no CDR3, stop codons, out-of-frame junctions, or ambiguous translated residues. V3J clonotypes were defined as sequences sharing an identical inferred V gene, J gene, and CDR3 amino acid sequence. To compute the percentage overlap between repertoires, the number of shared unique clonotypes was divided by the size of the smaller repertoire. Richness of each repertoire was evaluated using RTK rarefaction, the Chao1 estimator, and Recon v2.1 estimates of unobserved clonotypes. Drawn from immuneACCESS, this table holds only the in-frame rearrangements with V and J called that TCRdb kept. Clones are partly lost; checked studies trace under half to an unresolved V gene and leave the rest unexplained. V, J and clone size derive from that table, while D and trimming were established from the DNA sequence. This sample gives some 530,000 clones in total; roughly 80% of them show up just once. The ten biggest clones cover more than 9.5% of the sample.

This specimen belongs to a study of shared clonotypes between healthy human individuals (dated by TCRdb to the early 2020s). Concerning the study at large: The cohort included three men and two women between 18 and 49 years of age. Between about 0.8 and 9 billion PBMCs per donor were obtained by leukapheresis. Libraries were prepared and TCR repertoires were sequenced by different laboratories using diverse techniques, in order to increase sequencing depth and limit assay-specific biases. To estimate repertoire size and how much clonotype sharing occurs between individuals, the study deeply sequenced the blood TCR repertoires of five healthy adults.

Donors were healthy HIV-negative adults with no recently reported acute infections or vaccinations. All donors were Caucasian adults living in Nashville, Tennessee, USA. For unsorted samples, tens of millions of PBMCs were counted, and genomic DNA was extracted using the QIAamp DNA Blood Mini kit. After blood collection by leukapheresis, PBMCs were isolated using Ficoll-Histopaque density gradient centrifugation and then cryopreserved in the vapor phase of liquid nitrogen. CDR1 and CDR2, per the germline V gene (reference sequence), are MNHNY and SVGAGI. The CDR3 covers 15 residues, taking in both the cysteine and the phenylalanine. Only the CDR3 part of the read is kept: 45 bases, read in frame from the first base. V is pared back by 6 bases and J by 6 bases, with 21 bases lying between the germline termini. General conclusions and limits of the study: Because the study included a small number of donors, the genetic and exposure-history diversity represented was limited. Based on pairwise subsampling, the degree of clonotype sharing among donors was expected to be affected by sequencing depth. Sampling was limited to blood, and TCR repertoires in tissue likely differ from TCR repertoires in blood.

Recombination joined TRBV6-6 with TRBJ2-7, with TRBD1 perhaps the D gene, on 6 matching bases. Material: PBMCs. The sequence derives from a woman aged 40 to 50 in good health. Some clones in this sample may be carry-over from other donors' samples. The CDR3: CASSRTGTPPGEQYF. The DNA reads as follows: TGTGCCAGCAGCCGCACCGGGACACCGCCTGGCGAGCAGTACTTC.